This T cell receptor beta chain was identified in a study of OX40 agonist ivuxolimab in advanced cancers. Overall study findings and caveats: CD8+ T cells averaged more expanded clones than CD4+.

A word on this clone: Its target is not known.

The assay was immunoSEQ multiplex PCR, and TCRdb's table has in-frame clones only and misses some. The profile shows tens of thousands of clones, approximately 89% of them singletons. It was autoimmune disease history or systemic immunosuppression that excluded patients. Sequencing used CD4+ or CD8+ T cells sorted from blood, obtained in a trial of the OX40 agonist ivuxolimab. The sequence was collected from an adult with an advanced solid tumor such as melanoma, head and neck, liver or kidney cancer.

The CDR3 DNA follows: TGTGCTAGTGGTTCCTCCAGGGGAATCGGCACAGATACGCAGTATTTT. Its protein is CASGSSRGIGTDTQYF. The chain joins TRBV12-5 to TRBJ2-3, with D perhaps TRBD1 (6 bases). Germline V gene data show CDR1 as LGHNT and CDR2 as FRNRAP. The CDR3 consists of 16 residues. Trimming took off 4 bases at V and 1 base at J, with 15 bases between the two ends.